These 7 T cell receptor beta chains share one sample of origin, sequenced in a study of shared clonotypes between healthy human individuals. TCRdb keeps only in-frame clones here, not all; method: immunoSEQ multiplex PCR. The repertoire includes some 470,000 clones, around 80% of them detected once, and 10% to 15% sits in the top ten. The sample consisted of PBMCs. Every receptor here comes from a woman between 35 and 50 years old in good health. Some clones in this sample may be carry-over from other donors' samples.

The CDR3 protein is CASSYSMLGQPSIWELFF. CDR3 DNA: TGTGCCAGCAGTTACTCGATGCTGGGACAGCCGTCGATCTGGGAGCTGTTTTTT. The V gene is TRBV6-7, the J gene TRBJ2-2; 7 bases map to TRBD1. TRBV6-7 is an ORF, with its function uncertain. Trimming at V came to 0 bases and at J to 9 bases, leaving 16 bases not matched to a gene. The CDR3 is 18 amino acids.

The chain carries TRBV27 and TRBJ2-1; D perhaps matches TRBD2 (5 bases). Germline lookup yields CDR1 MNHEY and CDR2 SMNVEV (reference sequence). The CDR3 length is 16 residues. V was shortened by 3 bases and J by 6 bases, with 18 bases between the two germline ends. The chain's CDR3 is CASSLRADNWGNEQFF. CDR3 DNA: TGTGCCAGCAGTTTGCGGGCCGACAATTGGGGCAATGAGCAGTTCTTC.

This clone came up once. The chain has TRBV6-5 and TRBJ2-6; D gene ambiguous. This CDR3 region has 12 residues. Germline CDR1 MNHEY, CDR2 SVGAGI. Trimming took 6 bases from V and 4 from J, leaving 4 bases between them. The CDR3 is CASREGANVLTF. CDR3 bases: TGTGCCAGCAGGGAAGGGGCCAACGTCCTGACTTTC.

The V and J genes are TRBV7-8 and TRBJ2-2, with D possibly matching TRBD2 (7 bases). Germline V gene data show CDR1 as SGHVS and CDR2 as FQNEAQ. The CDR3 covers 16 residues. V was clipped by 2 bases and J by 5 bases, with 15 bases between them. CDR3 sequence (DNA): TGTGCCAGCAGCTTACGGGGGCGGGAGTTGACCGGGGAGCTGTTTTTT. The encoded protein is CASSLRGRELTGELFF.

This rearrangement joins TRBV5-4 to TRBJ2-5; TRBD2 is a possible D gene (6 bases). The germline gives CDR1 SGHNT, CDR2 YYREEE (reference sequence). V lost 0 bases to trimming and J lost 5 bases, with 11 bases between them. The CDR3 contains 14 residues. The CDR3 loop is CASSLGLASETQYF. CDR3 DNA sequence: TGTGCCAGCAGCTTGGGTCTAGCGTCGGAGACCCAGTACTTC.

J is TRBJ2-7 and V is TRBV5-1; 7 bases agree with TRBD2. The CDR3 loop spans 14 amino acids. Germline assignment: CDR1 SGHRS and CDR2 YFSETQ. V lost 2 bases and J lost 5; bases outside the gene matches: 7. In DNA, the CDR3 is TGCGCCAGCAGCTTCTCCGGGACTACGGACGAGCAGTACTTC. This codes for CASSFSGTTDEQYF.

CDR3 region: CASSGSGYEQYF. The CDR3 region has the DNA TGTGCCAGCAGCGGTAGCGGTTACGAGCAGTACTTC. This chain joins TRBV7-9 and TRBJ2-7; tentatively, D is TRBD2 (6 bases). Germline V gives CDR1 SEHNR, CDR2 FQNEAQ (reference sequence). Between the trimmed V and J ends, which lost 5 bases and 4 bases, there was a span of 9 bases. The CDR3 extends over 12 amino acids.